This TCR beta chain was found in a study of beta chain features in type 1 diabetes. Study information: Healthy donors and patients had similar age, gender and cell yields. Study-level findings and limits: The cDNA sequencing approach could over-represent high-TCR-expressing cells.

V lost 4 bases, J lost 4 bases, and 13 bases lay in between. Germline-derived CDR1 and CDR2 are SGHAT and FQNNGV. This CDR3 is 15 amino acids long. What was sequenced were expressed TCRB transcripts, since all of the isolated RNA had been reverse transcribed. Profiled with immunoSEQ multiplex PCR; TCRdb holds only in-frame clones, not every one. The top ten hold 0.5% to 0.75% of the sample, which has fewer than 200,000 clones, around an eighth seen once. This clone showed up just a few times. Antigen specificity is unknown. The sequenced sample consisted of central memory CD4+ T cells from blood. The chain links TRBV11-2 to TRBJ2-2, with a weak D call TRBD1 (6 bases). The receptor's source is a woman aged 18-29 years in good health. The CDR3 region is CASSSYRVGTGELFF. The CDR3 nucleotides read TGTGCCAGCAGCTCATACAGGGTGGGCACCGGGGAGCTGTTTTTT.